The 21 T cell receptor beta chains reported below all come from one sample, sequenced in a study of T cell responses to AZD1222 COVID-19 vaccine. The data were produced by immunoSEQ multiplex PCR, yet TCRdb's version contains in-frame clones alone and is incomplete. This table has roughly 44,000 clones, 75% to 85% appearing once. Source: peripheral blood, taken on day 0 of AZD1222 vaccination. All receptors come from an adult in good health.

The J gene is TRBJ2-7, the V gene TRBV5-4; the D gene is possibly TRBD2 (6 bases). CDR1 is SGHNT, CDR2 YYREEE, per germline (reference sequence). V dropped 4 bases and J dropped 2 bases, with 16 bases sitting between them. The CDR3 runs to 15 residues. CDR3 bases: TGTGCCAGCAGCCCGGAGGGCCAGGGAGCCTACGAGCAGTACTTC. Encoded protein: CASSPEGQGAYEQYF.

The V and J genes are TRBV19 and TRBJ1-5; D is unclear. Germline assignment: CDR1 LNHDA and CDR2 SQIVND (reference sequence). This CDR3 is built from 12 residues. Trimming removed 6 bases at V and 3 bases at J, with 6 bases between. CDR3: CASSRNNQPQHF. CDR3 DNA: TGTGCCAGTAGCCGGAACAATCAGCCCCAGCATTTT.

In DNA form, the CDR3 reads TGTGCCAGCAGCCACCGGGAGGGGAGGAATGAGCAGTTCTTC. Amino acids: CASSHREGRNEQFF. This chain uses TRBV3-1 (or the pseudogene TRBV3-2) with TRBJ2-1; 8 bases match TRBD2. The CDR3 contains 14 residues. Germline V gene lookup returns CDR1 LGHDT and CDR2 YNNKEL (reference sequence). Germline trimming cut 3 bases from V and 7 bases from J; bases unmatched to any gene: 5.

This clone showed up just a few times. CDR3 sequence (DNA): TGTGCCAGCGAGCGAGGGGCAGGAGCGAACACCGGGGAGCTGTTTTTT. Protein sequence: CASERGAGANTGELFF. The rearrangement uses TRBV6-6 and TRBJ2-2; D may be TRBD1 or TRBD2 (5 bases each). The CDR3 spans 16 residues. Per the germline V gene, CDR1 is MNHNY and CDR2 is SVGAGI (reference sequence). Trimming cost V 8 bases and J 0 bases, with 16 bases left between them.

This clone occurred once. V usage is TRBV4-1 and J usage is TRBJ2-3; a weak D match, TRBD2 (6 bases). Germline V gives CDR1 MGHRA, CDR2 YSYEKL. The CDR3 is 15 residues long. Trimming cost V 0 bases and J 4 bases, with 11 bases left between them. The CDR3 region has the DNA TGCGCCAGCAGCCAAGAGGGCGGGGTGGCAGATACGCAGTATTTT. This codes for CASSQEGGVADTQYF.

This clone has only a few counts. The V gene is TRBV9, the J gene TRBJ2-1, with TRBD1 as a possible D gene (5 bases). Germline V gives CDR1 SGDLS, CDR2 YYNGEE. Trimming removed 0 bases from V and 4 bases from J, with 8 bases in between. The CDR3 is 14 amino acids. DNA of the CDR3: TGTGCCAGCAGCGTAGAGGGGTCGTACAATGAGCAGTTCTTC. This sequence encodes CASSVEGSYNEQFF.

V is TRBV9 and J is TRBJ1-6; perhaps TRBD1 as D (5 bases). Germline V CDR1 and CDR2: SGDLS, YYNGEE. Trimming removed 3 bases at V and 0 bases at J, with 13 bases between. The CDR3 is made up of 17 amino acids. For the CDR3, the DNA is TGTGCCAGCAGCGGAGGGGCGGAGAGCTCCTATAATTCACCCCTCCACTTT. Translated: CASSGGAESSYNSPLHF.

This clone was seen just once. The chain recombines TRBV28 with TRBJ2-7, with 11 bases matching TRBD1. Per germline, CDR1 MDHEN and CDR2 SYDVKM. Trimming took 4 bases from V and 3 from J; bases not matched to a gene: 8. There are 16 residues in the CDR3. The DNA for the CDR3 is TGTGCCAGCAGTTCCTACCGGGACAGGGGGGGCTACGAGCAGTACTTC. Its translation: CASSSYRDRGGYEQYF.

The V and J genes are TRBV6-2 or TRBV6-3 and TRBJ2-1; D assignment may be TRBD1 or TRBD2 (5 bases each). Germline-derived CDR1 and CDR2 are MNHEY and SVGEGT. This CDR3 contains 17 residues. Trimming stripped 4 bases from V and 4 bases from J, with 20 bases between. The CDR3 DNA sequence: TGTGCCAGCAGTTCGTCGTGGGGGTCAGGGAATTACAATGAGCAGTTCTTC. Protein sequence: CASSSSWGSGNYNEQFF.

This chain uses TRBV3-1 (or the pseudogene TRBV3-2) with TRBJ2-2, with D hard to call. Trimming left V 2 bases short and J 1 base short, with 5 bases between. This CDR3 has 14 amino acids. Germline V lookup: CDR1 LGHDT, CDR2 YNNKEL (reference sequence). The CDR3: CASSQLGNTGELFF. DNA for the CDR3: TGTGCCAGCAGCCAATTGGGGAACACCGGGGAGCTGTTTTTT.

The chain carries TRBV5-1 and TRBJ1-2; no clear D. The CDR3 consists of 13 residues. The V gene lost 3 bases and the J gene lost 2 bases, with 8 bases spanning the gap. Germline V gene data show CDR1 as SGHRS and CDR2 as YFSETQ. The CDR3 region is CASSSTNNYGYTF. The CDR3 DNA is TGCGCCAGCAGCTCGACAAACAACTATGGCTACACCTTC.

V usage is TRBV28 and J usage is TRBJ2-3; 7 bases align to TRBD1. Germline lookup yields CDR1 MDHEN and CDR2 SYDVKM. CDR3 length: 16 residues. Unmatched junction bases numbered 10, after V lost 7 bases and J lost 0 bases. The CDR3 is CASTPLGTVSTDTQYF. CDR3 DNA: TGTGCCAGCACTCCCCTGGGGACAGTGAGCACAGATACGCAGTATTTT.

CDR3 protein: CASSPVNLAGYEQYF. The CDR3, as DNA: TGTGCCAGCAGCCCCGTTAACCTCGCGGGCTACGAGCAGTACTTC. V is TRBV28 and J is TRBJ2-7; possibly TRBD2 for D (5 bases). V lost 6 bases, J lost 3 bases, and 18 bases lay in between. In germline, CDR1 is MDHEN, CDR2 SYDVKM. The CDR3 sequence is 15 residues long.

The V and J genes are TRBV11-1 and TRBJ2-5, with D perhaps given as TRBD1 or TRBD2 (5 bases each). Germline V lookup: CDR1 SGHAT, CDR2 FQDESV (reference sequence). The CDR3 runs to 15 residues. The V end was cut by 2 bases, the J end by 5 bases, with 15 bases between. CDR3 bases: TGTGCCAGCAGCTTACTAGAGGGGCTTGGGGAGACCCAGTACTTC. It encodes CASSLLEGLGETQYF.

The chain joins TRBV6-6 to TRBJ2-7; weak D call: TRBD2 (6 bases). CDR3 length: 13 residues. The V gene's germline CDR1 is MNHNY and CDR2 SVGAGI (reference sequence). V was pared by 0 bases and J by 6 bases, with 9 bases between. This chain's CDR3 is CASSYSEAGEQYF. CDR3 nucleotide sequence: TGTGCCAGCAGTTACTCGGAAGCGGGCGAGCAGTACTTC.

This chain links TRBV4-1 with TRBJ1-5; 9 bases align to TRBD1. The CDR3 is 15 amino acids. Germline trimming cut 0 bases from V and 7 bases from J; bases unmatched to any gene: 4. Per germline, CDR1 MGHRA and CDR2 YSYEKL. CDR3: CASSQDGTGFQPQHF. The CDR3 nucleotides read TGCGCCAGCAGCCAAGACGGGACAGGGTTCCAGCCCCAGCATTTT.

This clone was observed once. The chain is built from TRBV12-3 or TRBV12-4 and TRBJ2-2; D is uncertain. The CDR3 extends over 13 amino acids. Trimming shortened V by 2 bases and J by 4 bases, and 5 bases separated the two germline ends. The CDR3: CASSLIRTGELFF. Here the CDR3 DNA reads TGTGCCAGCAGTTTAATCCGCACCGGGGAGCTGTTTTTT.

The rearrangement links TRBV27 to TRBJ1-1; no clear D gene. Germline V lookup: CDR1 MNHEY, CDR2 SMNVEV (reference sequence). V was clipped by 5 bases and J by 4 bases, with 11 bases between them. This CDR3 comprises 13 residues. CDR3 sequence reads: CASSPTGSTEAFF. CDR3 DNA: TGTGCCAGCAGTCCCACGGGGAGCACTGAAGCTTTCTTT.

The rearrangement uses TRBV4-3 and TRBJ2-7; D may be TRBD2 (5 bases). The CDR3 is 14 amino acids. CDR1 is LGHNA, CDR2 YSLEER, per germline. Trimming stripped 4 bases from V and 0 bases from J, with 10 bases between. In DNA form, the CDR3 reads TGCGCCAGCAGCCCAGAGGGCCGCTCCTACGAGCAGTACTTC. It codes for CASSPEGRSYEQYF.

The J gene is TRBJ2-7, the V gene TRBV27; D possibly matches TRBD1 or TRBD2 (5 bases each). CDR1 and CDR2 (germline): MNHEY, SMNVEV (reference sequence). V dropped 3 bases and J dropped 3 bases, with 12 bases sitting between them. The length of the CDR3 is 14 residues. The CDR3 nucleotides read TGTGCCAGCAGTTTTACGGGACCAAACTACGAGCAGTACTTC. This codes for CASSFTGPNYEQYF.

The chain employs TRBV11-2 and TRBJ1-1, with D possibly TRBD1 on 5 matching bases. V lost 5 bases to trimming and J lost 4 bases, with 14 bases between them. The CDR3 is made up of 14 amino acids. Germline V lookup: CDR1 SGHAT, CDR2 FQNNGV. The CDR3 DNA reads as TGTGCCAGCAGCATCAGGGTTGGAGGCACTGAAGCTTTCTTT. It codes for CASSIRVGGTEAFF.